This T cell receptor (beta chain) came from a study of CXCR3-negative and CXCR3-positive naive CD8 T cells. UMI-tagged TRB cDNA libraries were built via 5' RACE. TCRdb re-called the 5' RACE reads and shows each CDR3 protein once, DNA omitted. The listing contains roughly 48,000 distinct CDR3 sequences. The CDR3 runs to 18 residues. Germline CDR1 and CDR2: SGHTA and FQGTGA. Triplicate sorts of 290,000 or so cells per CD8+ subset. The sequenced sample consisted of memory CD8+ T cells from blood. V gene TRBV7-3 combines with J gene TRBJ2-5; as DNA is missing, the TRBD2 call by TCRdb cannot be tested. The TCR originated in a human donor in good health. Some clones in this sample may be carry-over from other donors' samples. The chain's CDR3 is CASSYRGLAGGPQETQYF.